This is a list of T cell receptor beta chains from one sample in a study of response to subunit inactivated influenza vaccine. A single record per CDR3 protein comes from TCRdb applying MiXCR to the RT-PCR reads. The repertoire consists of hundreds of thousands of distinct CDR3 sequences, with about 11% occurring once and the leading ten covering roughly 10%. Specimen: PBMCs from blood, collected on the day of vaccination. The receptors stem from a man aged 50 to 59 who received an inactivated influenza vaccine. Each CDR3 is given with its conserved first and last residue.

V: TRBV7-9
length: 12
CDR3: CASSSYMETQYF

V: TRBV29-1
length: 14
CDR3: CRPDRVKNTGELFF

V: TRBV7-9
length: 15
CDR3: CASSLGGGEHYGYTF

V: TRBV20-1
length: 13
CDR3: CSASGLGGGEQYF

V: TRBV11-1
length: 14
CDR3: CASSPVTSDYEQYF

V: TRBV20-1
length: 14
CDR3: CSARDGRVNQPQHF

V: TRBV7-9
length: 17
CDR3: CASSRLVGTSGQETQYF

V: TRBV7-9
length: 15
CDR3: CASSFQATLNYGYTF

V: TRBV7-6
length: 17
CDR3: CASSSQSSGGWTDTQYF

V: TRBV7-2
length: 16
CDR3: CASSLVIFSGANVLTF